Shown below are 28 T cell receptor beta chains from a single sample sequenced in a study of spatial heterogeneity in lung cancer. The time point here: sample taken at primary tumor resection. Via MiXCR, TCRdb re-called the 5' RACE reads, giving one row per CDR3 protein. The table includes around 15,000 distinct CDR3 sequences, 3.6% detected once. The sample was normal lung tissue next to the tumor, taken at surgery. The receptors originated from a male donor with early-stage non-small cell lung cancer.

This clonotype was seen many times. This beta chain appears as a stray read in a library generated for alpha chains; its size is not informative. The J gene is TRBJ1-2, the V gene TRBV20-1; 10 bases fit TRBD1. V gave up 5 bases and J gave up 2 bases; unmatched junction bases: 5. The V gene's germline CDR1 is DFQATT and CDR2 SNEGSKA (reference sequence). The CDR3 is 14 residues long. CDR3 nucleotides: TGCAGTGCTTCCCTGGGACAGGGGAACTATGGCTACACCTTC. It specifies CSASLGQGNYGYTF.

At least ten counts were recorded for this clonotype. This beta chain was picked up by a library intended for alpha chains and is off target, so its count carries little meaning. DNA for the CDR3: TGTGCCAGCTCACCACCATCCCACACTGAAGCTTTCTTT. Translating gives CASSPPSHTEAFF. The chain is built from TRBV18 and TRBJ1-1, with D unresolved. Germline assignment: CDR1 KGHSH and CDR2 LQKENI. CDR3 length: 13 residues. Deletions cut 0 bases from V and 3 bases from J, with 5 bases between.

This clonotype was counted at least ten times. In a library made to pick up alpha chains, this beta chain is a stray read with a size that means little. This sequence joins TRBV7-9 and TRBJ2-7; maybe TRBD1 (6 bases). Germline V gene lookup returns CDR1 SEHNR and CDR2 FQNEAQ (reference sequence). The V end lost 1 base, the J end lost 6 bases, and 10 bases lay between the germline ends. This CDR3 has 13 residues. This CDR3 is CASSLEQGTEQYF. Written as DNA, the CDR3 is TGTGCCAGCAGCTTAGAGCAGGGGACCGAGCAGTACTTC.

This clonotype was recorded at least ten times. For a library built for alpha chains, this beta chain is a stray read; little rests on its size. The chain carries TRBV2 and TRBJ1-3; D gene unclear. V shed 4 bases and J shed 4 bases, with 5 bases lying between them. Germline V gene lookup returns CDR1 SNHLY and CDR2 FYNNEI. This CDR3 region has 12 residues. The CDR3 sequence is CASSVEGNTIYF. DNA for the CDR3: TGTGCCAGCAGTGTAGAGGGAAACACCATATATTTT. Full variable domain (missing parts from reference TRBV2 and TRBJ1-3): EPEVTQTPSHQVTQMGQEVILRCVPISNHLYFYWYRQILGQKVEFLVSFYNNEISEKSEIFDDQFSVERPDGSNFTLKIRSTKLEDSAMYFCASSVEGNTIYFGEGSWLTVV.

This clonotype was recorded many times. This beta chain was picked up by a library intended for alpha chains and is off target, so its count carries little meaning. CDR3 DNA sequence: TGCAGCGTTGGAGGAGGGGACGGTCAGCCCCAGCATTTT. Its protein is CSVGGGDGQPQHF. The chain employs TRBV29-1 and TRBJ1-5; weak D call: TRBD1 (5 bases). This CDR3 is built from 13 residues. V lost 4 bases to trimming and J lost 6 bases, with 13 bases between them. From germline, CDR1 is SQVTM and CDR2 ANQGSEA.

This clonotype was counted at least ten times. As an off-target read in a library built for alpha chains, this beta chain has a frequency of little significance. This sequence joins TRBV6-5 and TRBJ2-1, with 9 bases matching TRBD2. Germline CDR1 reads MNHEY; CDR2 reads SVGAGI. The CDR3 has 16 residues. With 3 bases clipped from V and 9 bases from J, the junction kept 12 bases outside the gene matches. In DNA form, the CDR3 reads TGTGCCAGCAGTTATATCGGCGGGAGGGCCGGAGTTGAGCAGTTCTTC. This gives the protein CASSYIGGRAGVEQFF.

The table lists this clonotype with many counts. The library was prepared for alpha chains; this beta chain is a stray read, so its frequency means little. V and J are TRBV7-3 and TRBJ2-7, with a possible D match to TRBD2 (5 bases). V was clipped by 2 bases and J by 3 bases, with 14 bases between them. Germline assignment: CDR1 SGHTA and CDR2 FQGTGA. This CDR3 has 15 residues. The CDR3: CASSLGPGSDYEQYF. Here the CDR3 DNA reads TGTGCCAGCAGCTTAGGGCCGGGATCCGACTACGAGCAGTACTTC.

This clonotype was picked up many times. The size of this beta chain means little, since it is a stray read in a library made for alpha chains. This chain links TRBV7-2 with TRBJ2-7, with D hard to call. Trimming pared 6 bases from V and 5 bases from J, leaving 11 bases between. Per germline, CDR1 SGHTA and CDR2 FQGNSA. This CDR3 is built from 12 residues. The CDR3 DNA reads TGTGCCAGCAGTCGAACCGGCCACGAGCAGTACTTC. Amino acid sequence: CASSRTGHEQYF.

In this sample, this clonotype turned up many times. This beta chain is a stray sequence in a library constructed for alpha chains; its clone size is not meaningful. The chain uses TRBV9 and TRBJ1-2; D remains unclear. V lost 4 bases, J lost 4 bases, and 14 bases lay in between. This CDR3 region has 14 residues. In germline, CDR1 is SGDLS, CDR2 YYNGEE. In DNA form, the CDR3 reads TGTGCCAGCAGCCAAATGACCGCTCCCTATGGCTACACCTTC. This encodes CASSQMTAPYGYTF.

This clonotype is termed medium-sized. Because this beta chain is a stray read in a library intended to capture alpha chains, its abundance should not be given much weight. The J gene is TRBJ2-2, the V gene TRBV6-2 or TRBV6-3, with D possibly matching TRBD2 (6 bases). This CDR3 spans 16 amino acids. Trimming pared 5 bases from V and 0 bases from J, leaving 13 bases between. Per germline, CDR1 MNHEY and CDR2 SVGEGT. CDR3 amino acids: CASSGTSPSNTGELFF. The CDR3 DNA reads as TGTGCCAGCAGTGGCACTAGCCCATCGAACACCGGGGAGCTGTTTTTT.

This clonotype was seen repeatedly, ten times or more. Little can be read into the size of this beta chain, an off-target read in a library designed for alpha chains. The chain is built from TRBV7-9 and TRBJ1-2; 9 positions agree with TRBD1. The V gene's germline CDR1 is SEHNR and CDR2 FQNEAQ (reference sequence). The V and J ends lost 4 bases and 7 bases, in that order; junction bases with no gene match: 7. The CDR3 covers 14 residues. CDR3 region: CASSSTGGAGGYTF. The CDR3 DNA reads as TGTGCCAGCAGCTCTACAGGGGGCGCAGGTGGCTACACCTTC.

This clonotype was found many times. This beta chain lies outside the target of a library built for alpha chains; its clone size means little. The chain carries TRBV7-9 and TRBJ2-7; D call uncertain. V lost 5 bases, J lost 2 bases, and 7 bases lay in between. CDR1 and CDR2 (germline): SEHNR, FQNEAQ (reference sequence). The CDR3 runs 12 residues. The CDR3 region is CASSRNPYEQYF. The CDR3 DNA sequence: TGTGCCAGCAGCCGAAATCCCTACGAGCAGTACTTC.

This clonotype was observed many times. This beta chain turned up in a library designed for alpha chains; as an off-target read, its abundance says little. The CDR3 DNA reads as TGCAGTGCTAGAGTTCGACAGGGGGCCGATTCACCCCTCCACTTT. Its translation: CSARVRQGADSPLHF. The rearrangement links TRBV20-1 to TRBJ1-6; TRBD1 matches 10 bases. V shed 1 base and J 8 bases; nucleotides not matched to a gene: 5. CDR3 length: 15 amino acids. CDR1 DFQATT and CDR2 SNEGSKA come from the germline V gene (reference sequence).

In its sample, this clonotype was seen many times. The library was built for alpha chains, so this beta chain is an off-target read and its size means little. This chain connects TRBV20-1 to TRBJ1-2; D is perhaps TRBD1 (5 bases). Germline V lookup: CDR1 DFQATT, CDR2 SNEGSKA (reference sequence). The germline V and J ends were trimmed by 5 bases and 4 bases, with 20 bases remaining between them. This CDR3 spans 15 amino acids. The DNA of the CDR3 is TGCAGTGCTGGAACCGCAGGGATGATAAGCTATGGCTACACCTTC. Translation: CSAGTAGMISYGYTF.

This clonotype has a count of ten or more. Since it is a stray read in a library aimed at alpha chains, this beta chain has a size that is not meaningful. The chain couples TRBV10-3 to TRBJ2-5; 12 bases are shared with TRBD2. Germline loops: CDR1 ENHRY, CDR2 SYGVKD. The trim removed 2 bases at V and 5 bases at J, leaving 6 bases unmatched. The length of the CDR3 is 16 residues. The CDR3 bases are TGTGCCATCAGTGAGGCCGAACTAGCGGGAGGTGAGACCCAGTACTTC. This translates into CAISEAELAGGETQYF.

The table lists this clonotype with many counts. The library was designed around alpha chains, so this beta chain is a stray read whose abundance carries little weight. The chain links TRBV6-6 to TRBJ2-1; TRBD2 matches 8 bases. The CDR3 sequence is 17 residues long. The V and J ends lost 4 bases and 7 bases, in that order; junction bases with no gene match: 15. Germline CDR1 MNHNY, CDR2 SVGAGI (reference sequence). The DNA for the CDR3 is TGTGCCAGCAGTTCCAAAAGAGCGGGAGTCGGGGTGAATGAGCAGTTCTTC. It encodes CASSSKRAGVGVNEQFF.

The sample holds many counts of this clonotype. Since the library was made to target alpha chains, this beta chain is a stray read and its abundance is not meaningful. The V gene is TRBV4-1, the J gene TRBJ2-3, with a weak D call TRBD2 (5 bases). Germline assignment: CDR1 MGHRA and CDR2 YSYEKL. Trimming cost V 1 base and J 4 bases, with 12 bases left between them. The length of the CDR3 is 15 residues. The CDR3 here is CASSQVVLAPDTQYF. The CDR3 DNA sequence: TGCGCCAGCAGCCAAGTAGTTCTAGCCCCAGATACGCAGTATTTT.

This clonotype was counted ten times or more. This beta chain is an unintended read in a library built for alpha chains; its size means little. CDR3: CATSRGTGVWYNEQFF. The CDR3 DNA reads TGTGCCACCAGCAGAGGGACAGGGGTCTGGTACAATGAGCAGTTCTTC. V gene TRBV15 combines with J gene TRBJ2-1, with 9 bases lining up with TRBD1. CDR1 is LNHNV and CDR2 is YYDKDF in the germline V gene (reference sequence). This CDR3 comprises 16 residues. V lost 1 base to trimming and J lost 4 bases; unmatched junction nucleotides: 5. Full variable domain (remainder filled in from reference TRBV15 and TRBJ2-1): DAMVIQNPRYQVTQFGKPVTLSCSQTLNHNVMYWYQQKSSQAPKLLFHYYDKDFNNEADTPDNFQSRRPNTSFCFLDIRSPGLGDTAMYLCATSRGTGVWYNEQFFGPGTRLTVL.

At least ten counts were recorded for this clonotype. This beta chain is a stray read from a library made for alpha chains; its abundance is not meaningful. The chain has TRBV6-2 or TRBV6-3 and TRBJ2-3, with TRBD2 identical over 10 bases. This CDR3 is 17 amino acids long. V shed 2 bases and J 0 bases; nucleotides not matched to a gene: 5. Germline values: CDR1 MNHEY, CDR2 SVGEGT. The DNA of the CDR3 is TGTGCCAGCAGTTACGCGCCTAGCGGGAGCAGCACAGATACGCAGTATTTT. Translating gives CASSYAPSGSSTDTQYF.

This clonotype occurred many times. This beta chain lies outside the target of a library built for alpha chains; its clone size means little. CDR3 in amino acids: CASSPGTGVGANVLTF. As DNA, the CDR3 is TGTGCCAGCAGTCCCGGGACAGGGGTCGGGGCCAACGTCCTGACTTTC. The rearrangement links TRBV28 to TRBJ2-6; 10 positions agree with TRBD1. In germline, CDR1 is MDHEN, CDR2 SYDVKM. The CDR3 runs 16 residues. Germline trimming cut 5 bases from V and 4 bases from J; bases unmatched to any gene: 5.

This clonotype was found many times. This beta chain is a stray read from a library made for alpha chains; its abundance is not meaningful. V and J are TRBV20-1 and TRBJ2-3; 12 nucleotides agree with TRBD2. Trimming removed 3 bases from V and 0 bases from J; junction bases left unmatched: 13. The CDR3 spans 19 residues. Germline V gives CDR1 DFQATT, CDR2 SNEGSKA (reference sequence). CDR3 in amino acids: CSASPLAGGPSVSTDTQYF. The CDR3 coding sequence is TGCAGTGCTAGCCCCCTAGCGGGAGGGCCCTCCGTAAGCACAGATACGCAGTATTTT.

The table lists this clonotype with many counts. Within a library made for alpha chains, this beta chain is off target, and its count is uninformative. The chain is built from TRBV20-1 and TRBJ2-7, with 11 bases aligning to TRBD2. With V trimmed by 5 bases and J by 2 bases, 8 bases remained unmatched. The CDR3 covers 15 residues. CDR1 and CDR2 (germline): DFQATT, SNEGSKA (reference sequence). The CDR3 sequence: CSAAGTSGSTYEQYF. The CDR3 DNA follows: TGCAGTGCTGCAGGGACTAGCGGTTCTACCTACGAGCAGTACTTC.

This clonotype was seen at least ten times. Because this beta chain is a stray read in a library intended to capture alpha chains, its abundance should not be given much weight. This sequence joins TRBV20-1 and TRBJ1-2, with D uncertain. V was pared by 6 bases and J by 9 bases, with 14 bases between. The CDR3 contains 11 residues. CDR1 and CDR2 from the germline V gene are DFQATT and SNEGSKA (reference sequence). The CDR3 reads CSAAKAPSYTF. The CDR3 DNA is TGCAGTGCCGCGAAGGCCCCGAGCTACACCTTC.

This clonotype has a count of ten or more. This beta chain represents an off-target read in a library built for alpha chains; its size is of limited meaning. The chain employs TRBV28 and TRBJ1-1; 8 nucleotides agree with TRBD1. The V segment lost 2 bases and the J segment 7 bases; nucleotides outside the gene matches: 6. CDR1 is MDHEN, CDR2 SYDVKM, per germline. The CDR3 contains 14 residues. CDR3 DNA: TGTGCCAGCAGTTTAAGTCAGGGGGCAGATGAAGCTTTCTTT. It specifies CASSLSQGADEAFF. Looking up the rest from reference TRBV28 and TRBJ1-1 gives the full variable domain: DVKVTQSSRYLVKRTGEKVFLECVQDMDHENMFWYRQDPGLGLRLIYFSYDVKMKEKGDIPEGYSVSREKKERFSLILESASTNQTSMYLCASSLSQGADEAFFGQGTRLTVV.

This clonotype was picked up many times. A library made for alpha chains picked up this beta chain off target, so its size means little. The gene calls are TRBV29-1 and TRBJ1-3, with 9 bases that match TRBD1. Losses at the gene ends were 8 bases for V and 2 bases for J; bases not matched to a gene: 7. Per the germline V gene, CDR1 is SQVTM and CDR2 is ANQGSEA. The CDR3 extends over 14 amino acids. Here the CDR3 DNA reads TGCAGCATTAAAAGGGACAGGGCTGGAAACACCATATATTTT. Its protein product is CSIKRDRAGNTIYF.

This clonotype was counted ten times or more. Little can be read into the size of this beta chain, an off-target read in a library designed for alpha chains. The chain employs TRBV28 and TRBJ1-6; no definite D call. The V gene lost 6 bases and the J gene lost 8 bases, with 11 bases spanning the gap. Germline V CDR1 and CDR2: MDHEN, SYDVKM. The CDR3 sequence is 13 residues long. CDR3 protein: CASREILDSPLHF. The CDR3 DNA is TGTGCCAGCAGGGAAATTTTGGATTCACCCCTCCACTTT.

This clonotype appeared many times. Found in a library prepared for alpha chains, this beta chain is an off-target read, and its abundance has little meaning. The chain carries TRBV7-2 and TRBJ2-1, with TRBD2 matching 11 bases. With V trimmed by 7 bases and J by 7 bases, 15 bases remained unmatched. The CDR3 has 17 amino acids. Germline V gene data show CDR1 as SGHTA and CDR2 as FQGNSA. The CDR3: CASTQSHSGLAVNEQFF. The DNA of the CDR3 is TGTGCCAGCACCCAGTCCCACTCGGGACTAGCGGTGAATGAGCAGTTCTTC. Variable domain in full (rest from reference TRBV7-2 and TRBJ2-1): GAGVSQSPSNKVTEKGKDVELRCDPISGHTALYWYRQSLGQGLEFLIYFQGNSAPDKSGLPSDRFSAERTGGSVSTLTIQRTQQEDSAVYLCASTQSHSGLAVNEQFFGPGTRLTVL.

In its sample, this clonotype was seen many times. This beta chain is an unintended read in a library built for alpha chains; its size means little. The rearrangement uses TRBV4-3 and TRBJ2-6; D not resolved. The V gene's germline CDR1 is LGHNA and CDR2 YSLEER. Trimming took off 0 bases at V and 1 base at J, with 7 bases between the two ends. CDR3 length equals 16 residues. The CDR3 nucleotides read TGCGCCAGCAGCCAAGATTTCCAATCTGGGGCCAACGTCCTGACTTTC. This encodes CASSQDFQSGANVLTF.